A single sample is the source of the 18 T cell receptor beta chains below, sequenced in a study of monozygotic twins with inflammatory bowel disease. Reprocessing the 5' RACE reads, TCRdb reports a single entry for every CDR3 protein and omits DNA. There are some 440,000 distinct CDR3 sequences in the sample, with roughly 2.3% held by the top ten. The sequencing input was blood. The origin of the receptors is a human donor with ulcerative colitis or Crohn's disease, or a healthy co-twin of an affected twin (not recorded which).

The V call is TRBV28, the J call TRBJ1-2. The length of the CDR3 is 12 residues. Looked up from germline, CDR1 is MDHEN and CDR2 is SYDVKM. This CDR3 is CASGLPNWSYTF.

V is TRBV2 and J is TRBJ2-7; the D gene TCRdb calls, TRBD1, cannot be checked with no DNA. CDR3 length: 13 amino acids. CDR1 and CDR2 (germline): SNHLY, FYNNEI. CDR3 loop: CASCRQGGYEQYF. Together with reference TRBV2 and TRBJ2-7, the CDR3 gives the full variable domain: EPEVTQTPSHQVTQMGQEVILRCVPISNHLYFYWYRQILGQKVEFLVSFYNNEISEKSEIFDDQFSVERPDGSNFTLKIRSTKLEDSAMYFCASCRQGGYEQYFGPGTRLTVT.

The CDR3 spells CASSLNFDWDRPGNTIYF. This chain joins TRBV5-5 and TRBJ1-3. The CDR3 contains 18 residues. Germline assignment: CDR1 SGHKS and CDR2 YYEKEE (reference sequence).

The CDR3 sequence: CASSLSGGNTGELFF. This sequence joins TRBV7-8 and TRBJ2-2. CDR3 length: 15 residues. CDR1 SGHVS and CDR2 FQNEAQ come from the germline V gene.

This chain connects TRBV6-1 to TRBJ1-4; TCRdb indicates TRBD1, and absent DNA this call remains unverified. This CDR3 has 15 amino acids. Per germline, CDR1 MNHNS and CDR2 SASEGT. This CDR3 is CASSQGRGTNEKLFF.

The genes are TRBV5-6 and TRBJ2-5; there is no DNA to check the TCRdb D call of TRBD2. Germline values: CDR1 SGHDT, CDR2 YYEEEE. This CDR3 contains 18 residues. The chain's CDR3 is CASSRYISGGASQETQYF.

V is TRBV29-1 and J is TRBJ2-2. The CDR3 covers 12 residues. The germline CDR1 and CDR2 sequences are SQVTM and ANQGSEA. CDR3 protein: CSVILPTGELFF.

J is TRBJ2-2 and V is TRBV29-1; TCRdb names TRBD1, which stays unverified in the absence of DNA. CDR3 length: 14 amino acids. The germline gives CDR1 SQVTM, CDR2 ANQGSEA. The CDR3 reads CSAQRGGYTGELFF.

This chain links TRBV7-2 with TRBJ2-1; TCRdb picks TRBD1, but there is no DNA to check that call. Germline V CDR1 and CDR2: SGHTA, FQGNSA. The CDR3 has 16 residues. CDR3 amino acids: CASSFSTGPGFDEQFF.

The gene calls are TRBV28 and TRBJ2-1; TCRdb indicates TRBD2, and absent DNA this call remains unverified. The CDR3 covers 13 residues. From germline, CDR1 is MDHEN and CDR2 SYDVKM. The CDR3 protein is CASSFFLPIEQFF.

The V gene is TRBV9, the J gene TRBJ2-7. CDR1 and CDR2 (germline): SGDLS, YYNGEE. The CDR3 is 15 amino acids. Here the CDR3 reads CASSVGLASSYEQYF.

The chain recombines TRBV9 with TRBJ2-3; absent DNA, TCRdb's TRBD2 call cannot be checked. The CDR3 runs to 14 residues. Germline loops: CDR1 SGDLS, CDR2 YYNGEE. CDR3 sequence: CASSAPTPGLSQYF.

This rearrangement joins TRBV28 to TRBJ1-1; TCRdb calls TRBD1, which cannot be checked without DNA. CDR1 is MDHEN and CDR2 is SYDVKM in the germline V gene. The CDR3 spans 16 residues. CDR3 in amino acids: CASRMITGGGHTEAFF.

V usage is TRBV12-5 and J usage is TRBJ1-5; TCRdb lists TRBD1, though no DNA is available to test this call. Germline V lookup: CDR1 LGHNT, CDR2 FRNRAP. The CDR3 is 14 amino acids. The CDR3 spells CASGFGTGGQPQHF.

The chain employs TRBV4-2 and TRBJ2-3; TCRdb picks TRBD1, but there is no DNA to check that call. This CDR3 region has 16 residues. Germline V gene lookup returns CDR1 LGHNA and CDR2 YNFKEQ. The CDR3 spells CASSQDGKPRTDTQYF.

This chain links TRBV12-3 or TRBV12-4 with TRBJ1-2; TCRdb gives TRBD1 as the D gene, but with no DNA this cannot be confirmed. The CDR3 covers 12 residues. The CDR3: CASTGLDYGYTF.

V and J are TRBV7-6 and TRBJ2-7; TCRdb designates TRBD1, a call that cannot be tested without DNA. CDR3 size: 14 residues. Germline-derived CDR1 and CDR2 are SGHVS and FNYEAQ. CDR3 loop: CASSRTGTLFEQYF.

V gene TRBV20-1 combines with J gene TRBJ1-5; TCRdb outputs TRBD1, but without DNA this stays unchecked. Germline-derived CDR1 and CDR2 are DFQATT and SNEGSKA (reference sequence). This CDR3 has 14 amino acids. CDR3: CSAAKGSGNQPQHF.